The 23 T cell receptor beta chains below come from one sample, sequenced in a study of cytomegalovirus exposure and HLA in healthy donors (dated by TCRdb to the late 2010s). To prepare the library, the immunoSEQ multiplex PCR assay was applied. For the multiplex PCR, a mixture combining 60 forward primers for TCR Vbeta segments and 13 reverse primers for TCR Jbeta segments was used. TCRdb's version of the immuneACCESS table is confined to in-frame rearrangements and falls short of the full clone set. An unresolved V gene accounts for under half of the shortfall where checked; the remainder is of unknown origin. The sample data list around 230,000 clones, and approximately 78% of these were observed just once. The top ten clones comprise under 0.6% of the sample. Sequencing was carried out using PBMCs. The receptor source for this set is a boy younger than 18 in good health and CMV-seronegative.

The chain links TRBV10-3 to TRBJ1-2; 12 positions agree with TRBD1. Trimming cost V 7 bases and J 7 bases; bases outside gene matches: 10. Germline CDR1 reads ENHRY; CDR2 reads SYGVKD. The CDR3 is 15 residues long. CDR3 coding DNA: TGTGCCATCACCCGCGGGACAGGGGGCTTCGGTGGCTACACCTTC. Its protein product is CAITRGTGGFGGYTF.

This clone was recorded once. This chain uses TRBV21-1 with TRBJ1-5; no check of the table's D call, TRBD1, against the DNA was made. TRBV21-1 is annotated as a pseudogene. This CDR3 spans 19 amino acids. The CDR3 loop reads CANRNQSGRENYSNQPQHF. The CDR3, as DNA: TGTGCCAACAGAAATCAATCGGGCAGGGAAAACTATAGCAATCAGCCCCAGCATTTT.

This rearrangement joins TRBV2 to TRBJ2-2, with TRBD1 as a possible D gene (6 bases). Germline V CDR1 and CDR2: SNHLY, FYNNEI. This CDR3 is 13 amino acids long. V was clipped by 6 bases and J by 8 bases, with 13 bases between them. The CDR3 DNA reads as TGTGCCAGCAGCCCCGACAGGACAGGGGAGCTGTTTTTT. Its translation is CASSPDRTGELFF.

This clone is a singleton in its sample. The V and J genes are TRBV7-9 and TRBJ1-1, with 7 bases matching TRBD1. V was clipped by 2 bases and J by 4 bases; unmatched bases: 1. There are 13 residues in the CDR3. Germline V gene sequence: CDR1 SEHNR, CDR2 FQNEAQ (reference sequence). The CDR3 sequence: CASSLNRGTEAFF. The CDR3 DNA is TGTGCCAGCAGCTTAAACAGGGGCACTGAAGCTTTCTTT.

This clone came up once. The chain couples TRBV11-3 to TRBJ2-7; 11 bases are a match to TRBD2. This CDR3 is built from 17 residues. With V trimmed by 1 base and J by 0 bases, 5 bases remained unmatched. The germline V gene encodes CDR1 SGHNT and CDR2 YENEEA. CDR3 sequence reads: CASSLGFLAGGSYEQYF. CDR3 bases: TGTGCCAGCAGCTTAGGCTTCCTAGCGGGAGGCTCCTACGAGCAGTACTTC.

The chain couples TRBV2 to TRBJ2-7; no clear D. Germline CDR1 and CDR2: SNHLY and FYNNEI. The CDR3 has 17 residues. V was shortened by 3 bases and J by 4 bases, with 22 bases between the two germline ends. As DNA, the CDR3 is TGTGCCAGCAGTGATGATTCGGCGGCAGTCTTTCGATACGAGCAGTACTTC. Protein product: CASSDDSAAVFRYEQYF. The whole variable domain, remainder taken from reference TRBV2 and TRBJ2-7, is EPEVTQTPSHQVTQMGQEVILRCVPISNHLYFYWYRQILGQKVEFLVSFYNNEISEKSEIFDDQFSVERPDGSNFTLKIRSTKLEDSAMYFCASSDDSAAVFRYEQYFGPGTRLTVT.

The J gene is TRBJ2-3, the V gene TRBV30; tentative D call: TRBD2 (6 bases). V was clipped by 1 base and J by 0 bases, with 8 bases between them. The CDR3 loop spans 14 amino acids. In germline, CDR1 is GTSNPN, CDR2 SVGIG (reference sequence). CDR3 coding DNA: TGTGCCTGGAGTGACGGGACTAGCACAGATACGCAGTATTTT. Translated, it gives CAWSDGTSTDTQYF.

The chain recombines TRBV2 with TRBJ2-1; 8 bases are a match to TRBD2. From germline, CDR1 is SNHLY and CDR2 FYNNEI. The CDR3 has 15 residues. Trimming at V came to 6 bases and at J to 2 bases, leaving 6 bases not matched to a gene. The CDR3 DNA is TGTGCCAGCAGAATCGCGGGAGGACCCTACAATGAGCAGTTCTTC. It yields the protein CASRIAGGPYNEQFF.

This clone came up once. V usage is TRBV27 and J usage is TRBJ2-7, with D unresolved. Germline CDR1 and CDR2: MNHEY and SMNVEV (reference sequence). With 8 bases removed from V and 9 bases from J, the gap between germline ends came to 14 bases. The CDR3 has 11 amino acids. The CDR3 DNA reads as TGTGCCAGCGGCCAGGATTTCCGGCAGTACTTC. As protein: CASGQDFRQYF.

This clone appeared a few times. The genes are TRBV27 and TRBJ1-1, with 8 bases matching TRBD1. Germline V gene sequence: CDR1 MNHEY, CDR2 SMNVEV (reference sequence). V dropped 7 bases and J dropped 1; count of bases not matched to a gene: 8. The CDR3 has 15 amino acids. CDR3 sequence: CASTFGQGQNTEAFF. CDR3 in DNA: TGTGCCAGCACTTTCGGACAGGGCCAGAACACTGAAGCTTTCTTT.

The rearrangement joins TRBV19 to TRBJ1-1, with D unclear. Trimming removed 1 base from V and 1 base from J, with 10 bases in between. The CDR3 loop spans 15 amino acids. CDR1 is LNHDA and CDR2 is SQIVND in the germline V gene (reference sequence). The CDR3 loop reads CASSIVAQKNTEAFF. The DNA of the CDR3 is TGTGCCAGTAGTATAGTCGCACAAAAGAACACTGAAGCTTTCTTT.

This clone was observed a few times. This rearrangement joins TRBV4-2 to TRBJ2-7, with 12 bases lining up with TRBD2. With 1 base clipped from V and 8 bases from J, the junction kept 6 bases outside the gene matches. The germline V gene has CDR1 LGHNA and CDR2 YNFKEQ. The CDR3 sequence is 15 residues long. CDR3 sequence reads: CASSQARTSGTQQYF. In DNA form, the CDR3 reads TGTGCCAGCAGCCAAGCTAGGACTAGCGGGACCCAGCAGTACTTC.

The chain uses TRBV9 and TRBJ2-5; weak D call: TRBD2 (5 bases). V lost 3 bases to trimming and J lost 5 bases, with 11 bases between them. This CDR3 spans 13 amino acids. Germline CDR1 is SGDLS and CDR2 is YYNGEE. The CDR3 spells CASSGRAGETQYF. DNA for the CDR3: TGTGCCAGCAGCGGGCGGGCCGGGGAGACCCAGTACTTC.

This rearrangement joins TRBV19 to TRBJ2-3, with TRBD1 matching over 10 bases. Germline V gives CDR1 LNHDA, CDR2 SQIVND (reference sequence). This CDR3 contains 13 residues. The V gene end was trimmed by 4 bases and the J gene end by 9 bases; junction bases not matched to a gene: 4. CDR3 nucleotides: TGTGCCAGTAGTAATTCGGACAGGGGGACGCAGTATTTT. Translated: CASSNSDRGTQYF.

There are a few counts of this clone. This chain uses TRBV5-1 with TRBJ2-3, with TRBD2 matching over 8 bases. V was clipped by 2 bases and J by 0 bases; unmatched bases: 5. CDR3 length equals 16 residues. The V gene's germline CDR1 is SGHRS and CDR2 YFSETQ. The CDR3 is CASSFSIAGSTDTQYF. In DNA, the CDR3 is TGCGCCAGCAGCTTTTCTATAGCGGGGAGCACAGATACGCAGTATTTT.

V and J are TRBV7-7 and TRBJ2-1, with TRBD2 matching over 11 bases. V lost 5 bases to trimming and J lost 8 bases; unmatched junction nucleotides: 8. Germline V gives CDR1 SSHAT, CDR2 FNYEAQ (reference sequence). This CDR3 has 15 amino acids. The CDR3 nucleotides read TGTGCCAGCAGCCCGGTTACTAGCGGGAGTCATGAGCAGTTCTTC. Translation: CASSPVTSGSHEQFF.

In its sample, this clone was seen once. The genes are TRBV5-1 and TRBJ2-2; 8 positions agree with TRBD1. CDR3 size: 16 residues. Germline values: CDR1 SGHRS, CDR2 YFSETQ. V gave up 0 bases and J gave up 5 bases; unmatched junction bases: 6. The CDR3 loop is CASSLAQGAITGELFF. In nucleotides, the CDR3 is TGCGCCAGCAGCTTGGCGCAGGGGGCGATTACCGGGGAGCTGTTTTTT.

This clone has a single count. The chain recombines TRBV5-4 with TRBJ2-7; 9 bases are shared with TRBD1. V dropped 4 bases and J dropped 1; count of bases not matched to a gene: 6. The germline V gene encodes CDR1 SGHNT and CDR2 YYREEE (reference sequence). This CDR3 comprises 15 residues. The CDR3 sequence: CASSVKGQGSYEQYF. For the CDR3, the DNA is TGTGCCAGCAGCGTAAAGGGACAGGGATCCTACGAGCAGTACTTC.

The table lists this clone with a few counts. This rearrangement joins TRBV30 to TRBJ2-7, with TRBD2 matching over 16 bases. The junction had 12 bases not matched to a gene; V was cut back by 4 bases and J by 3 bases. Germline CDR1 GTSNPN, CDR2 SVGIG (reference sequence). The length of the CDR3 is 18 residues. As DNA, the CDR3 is TGTGCCTGGACTGGCGCGGGACTAGCGGGAGGGACGAACTACGAGCAGTACTTC. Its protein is CAWTGAGLAGGTNYEQYF.

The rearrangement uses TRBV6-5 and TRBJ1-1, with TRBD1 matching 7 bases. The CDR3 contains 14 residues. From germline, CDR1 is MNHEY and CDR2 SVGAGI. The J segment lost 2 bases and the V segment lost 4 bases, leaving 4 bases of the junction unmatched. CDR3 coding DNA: TGTGCCAGCAGTTCTGGACAGGTTAACACTGAAGCTTTCTTT. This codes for CASSSGQVNTEAFF.

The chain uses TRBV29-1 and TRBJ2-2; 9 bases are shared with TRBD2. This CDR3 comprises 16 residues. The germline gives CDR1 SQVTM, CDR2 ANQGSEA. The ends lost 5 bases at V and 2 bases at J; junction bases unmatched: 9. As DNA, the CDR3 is TGCAGCGTTAATGGAGGCGGGGGGGGAAACACCGGGGAGCTGTTTTTT. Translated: CSVNGGGGGNTGELFF.

This chain's CDR3 is CASTPAGQGGYEQYF. The CDR3 DNA follows: TGTGCCAGCACGCCAGCCGGACAGGGGGGCTACGAGCAGTACTTC. The gene calls are TRBV6-6 and TRBJ2-5; 10 positions match TRBD1. The last part of the DNA fits TRBJ2-7 better; the J call may be wrong. The CDR3 is 15 amino acids. The germline V gene encodes CDR1 MNHNY and CDR2 SVGAGI (reference sequence).

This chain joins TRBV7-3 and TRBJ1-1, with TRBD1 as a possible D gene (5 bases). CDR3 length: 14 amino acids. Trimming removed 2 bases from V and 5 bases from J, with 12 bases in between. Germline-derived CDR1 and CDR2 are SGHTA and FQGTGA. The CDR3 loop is CASSLYGGTTEAFF. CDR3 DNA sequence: TGTGCCAGCAGCTTATACGGGGGAACTACTGAAGCTTTCTTT.